These T cell receptor beta chains were read from a single sample in a study of T-cell reconstitution after alpha-beta-depleted transplantation in children. TCRdb reanalysed the PCR reads using MiXCR and keeps one entry per CDR3 protein. This table has hundreds of thousands of distinct CDR3 sequences, roughly 9% appearing once. The source material was PBMCs from the stem cell graft donor, sampled from the stem cell graft. The source is a human donor who donated a stem cell graft to a child with acute lymphoblastic leukemia. CDR3s include the opening cysteine and the closing phenylalanine or tryptophan. A D gene is named only where the DNA matches it firmly. Clone size is shown for a subset of rows, as once, few, many or a class of expanded clone.

TGTGCCAGCAGCATGGAACTTATGGCGGGGGCCTACCAAGAGACCCAGTACTTC,CASSMELMAGAYQETQYF,few,TRBV11-2,TRBJ2-5,NA,18
TGTGCCAGCAAAACCGAACCAAATGAAAAACTGTTTTTT,CASKTEPNEKLFF,once,TRBV12-3/TRBV12-4,TRBJ1-4,NA,13
TGTGCCACCAGTGGGGGGGGGACTGGGGCCAACGTCCTGACTTTC,CATSGGGTGANVLTF,many,TRBV24-1,TRBJ2-6,TRBD2,15
TGTGCCAGCAGTCAAGACAGGGACCCCAGGAACGAGCAGTACTTC,CASSQDRDPRNEQYF,many,TRBV28,TRBJ2-7,TRBD1,15
TGCAGCGTCGGACAGGGACCCAGCTCCTACGAGCAGTACTTC,CSVGQGPSSYEQYF,many,TRBV29-1,TRBJ2-7,TRBD1,14
TGTGCCAGCAGCTTGGGGCAGAAAGGGAATGAGCAGTTCTTC,CASSLGQKGNEQFF,many,TRBV5-5,TRBJ2-1,NA,14
TGTGCCAGCAGCCAAGGGGACGGCGGCGCCAAAAACATTCAGTACTTC,CASSQGDGGAKNIQYF,many,TRBV7-9,TRBJ2-4,NA,16
TGTGCCAGCAGTTCCTACACAGGGCCTGACACAGATACGCAGTATTTT,CASSSYTGPDTDTQYF,many,TRBV6-5,TRBJ2-3,NA,16
TGTGCCAGCAGTTACATAGCGGGGGGGCGCAATGAGCAGTTCTTC,CASSYIAGGRNEQFF,many,TRBV6-2/TRBV6-3,TRBJ2-1,TRBD2,15
TGCGCCGACCGGACAGGGCTGAACACTGAAGCTTTCTTT,CADRTGLNTEAFF,many,TRBV10-2,TRBJ1-1,TRBD1,13
TGTGCCAGTAGTATTTCAGTGCAGCTCGGCTACACCTTC,CASSISVQLGYTF,NA,TRBV19,TRBJ1-2,NA,13